This entry describes one T cell receptor (beta chain). These data belong to a study of blood T cell repertoires in COVID-19. Study details: Sample material is recorded as cDNA or gDNA derived from T cells, B-cell-depleted T cells, or PBMCs.

In the study's own analysis: By means of reference gene primer amplification, nucleated cell counts were estimated. The assay was immunoSEQ multiplex PCR, and TCRdb's table has in-frame clones only and misses some. V and J calls plus clone size are reproduced from that table; the DNA served to infer D and trimming. Of 150,000 to 200,000 clones in the sample, roughly 76% were seen once. CDR3 length: 12 amino acids. The germline V and J ends were trimmed by 2 bases and 5 bases, with 4 bases remaining between them. Germline V CDR1 and CDR2: SGHRS, YFSETQ. This sequence was found in a woman aged 80 or older with COVID-19, enrolled during active disease. The chain has TRBV5-1 and TRBJ2-2; D uncertain. The sequenced sample consisted of peripheral blood. The CDR3 sequence is CASSFKTGELFF. CDR3 in DNA: TGCGCCAGCAGCTTCAAAACCGGGGAGCTGTTTTTT.